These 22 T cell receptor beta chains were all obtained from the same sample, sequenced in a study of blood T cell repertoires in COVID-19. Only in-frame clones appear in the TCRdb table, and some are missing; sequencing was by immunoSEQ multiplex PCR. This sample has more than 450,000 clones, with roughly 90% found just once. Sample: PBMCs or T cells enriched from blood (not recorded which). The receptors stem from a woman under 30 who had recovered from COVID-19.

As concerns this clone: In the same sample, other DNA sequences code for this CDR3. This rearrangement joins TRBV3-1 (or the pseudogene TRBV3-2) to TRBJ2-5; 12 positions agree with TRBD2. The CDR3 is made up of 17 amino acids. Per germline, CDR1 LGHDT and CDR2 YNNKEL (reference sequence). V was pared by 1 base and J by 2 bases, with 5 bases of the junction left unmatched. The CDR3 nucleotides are TGTGCCAGCAGCCAAGCAGGGCTAGCGGGGGGGCAAGAGACCCAGTACTTC. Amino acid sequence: CASSQAGLAGGQETQYF.

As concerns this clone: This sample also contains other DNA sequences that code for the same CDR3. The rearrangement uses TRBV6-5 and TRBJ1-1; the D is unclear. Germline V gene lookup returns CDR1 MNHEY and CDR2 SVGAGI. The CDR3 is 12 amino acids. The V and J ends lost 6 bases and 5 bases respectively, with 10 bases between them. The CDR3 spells CASSRDRTEAFF. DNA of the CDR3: TGTGCCAGCAGCCGGGATAGAACTGAAGCTTTCTTT.

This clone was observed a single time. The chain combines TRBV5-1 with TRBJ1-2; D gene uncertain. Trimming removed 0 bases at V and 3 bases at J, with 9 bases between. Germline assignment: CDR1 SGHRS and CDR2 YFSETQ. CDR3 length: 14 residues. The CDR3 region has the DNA TGCGCCAGCAGCTTGGGCCGGGAAGACTATGGCTACACCTTC. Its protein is CASSLGREDYGYTF.

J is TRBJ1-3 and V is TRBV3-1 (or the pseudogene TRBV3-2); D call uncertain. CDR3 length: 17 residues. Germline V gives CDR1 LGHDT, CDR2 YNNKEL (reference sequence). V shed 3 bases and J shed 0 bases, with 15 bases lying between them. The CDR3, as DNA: TGTGCCAGCAGCCAGAGGAACACACCCTACTCTGGAAACACCATATATTTT. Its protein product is CASSQRNTPYSGNTIYF.

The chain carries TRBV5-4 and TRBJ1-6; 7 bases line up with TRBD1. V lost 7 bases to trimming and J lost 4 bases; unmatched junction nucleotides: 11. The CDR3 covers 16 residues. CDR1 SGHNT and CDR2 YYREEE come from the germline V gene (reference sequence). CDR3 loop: CASRSSGTDYNSPLHF. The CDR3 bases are TGTGCCAGCCGGTCTTCCGGGACAGATTATAATTCACCCCTCCACTTT. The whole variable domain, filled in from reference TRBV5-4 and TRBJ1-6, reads ETGVTQSPTHLIKTRGQQVTLRCSSQSGHNTVSWYQQALGQGPQFIFQYYREEENGRGNFPPRFSGLQFPNYSSELNVNALELDDSALYLCASRSSGTDYNSPLHFGNGTRLTVT.

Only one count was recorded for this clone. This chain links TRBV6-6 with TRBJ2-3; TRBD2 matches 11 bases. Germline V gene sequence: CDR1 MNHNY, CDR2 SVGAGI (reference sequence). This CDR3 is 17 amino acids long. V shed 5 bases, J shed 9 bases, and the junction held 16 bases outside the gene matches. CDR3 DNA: TGTGCCAGCAGTCGACTAGCGGGGCACGGACCCCCGTTGACGCAGTATTTT. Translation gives CASSRLAGHGPPLTQYF.

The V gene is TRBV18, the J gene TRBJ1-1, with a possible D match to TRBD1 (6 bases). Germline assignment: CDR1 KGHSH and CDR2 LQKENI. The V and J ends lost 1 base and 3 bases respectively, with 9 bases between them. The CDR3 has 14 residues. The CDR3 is CASSPRGLDTEAFF. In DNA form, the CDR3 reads TGTGCCAGCTCACCACGGGGGCTAGACACTGAAGCTTTCTTT. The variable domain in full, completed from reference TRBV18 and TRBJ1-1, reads NAGVMQNPRHLVRRRGQEARLRCSPMKGHSHVYWYRQLPEEGLKFMVYLQKENIIDESGMPKERFSAEFPKEGPSILRIQQVVRGDSAAYFCASSPRGLDTEAFFGQGTRLTVV.

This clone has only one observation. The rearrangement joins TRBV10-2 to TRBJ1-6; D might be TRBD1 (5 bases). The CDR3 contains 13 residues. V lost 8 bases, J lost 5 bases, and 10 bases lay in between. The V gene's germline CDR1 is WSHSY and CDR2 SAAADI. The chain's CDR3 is CASWVGDNSPLHF. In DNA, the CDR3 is TGCGCCAGCTGGGTAGGGGATAATTCACCCCTCCACTTT.

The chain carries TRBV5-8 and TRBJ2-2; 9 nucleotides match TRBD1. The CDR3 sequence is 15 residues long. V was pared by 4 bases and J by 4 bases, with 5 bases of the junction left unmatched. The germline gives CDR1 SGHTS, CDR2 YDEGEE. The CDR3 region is CASSPRQGGTGELFF. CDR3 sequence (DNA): TGTGCCAGCAGCCCACGACAGGGGGGCACCGGGGAGCTGTTTTTT.

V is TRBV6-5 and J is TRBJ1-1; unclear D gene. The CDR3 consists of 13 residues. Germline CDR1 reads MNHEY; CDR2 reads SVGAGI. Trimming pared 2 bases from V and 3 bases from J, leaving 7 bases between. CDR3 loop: CASSYRSDTEAFF. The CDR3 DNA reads TGTGCCAGCAGTTACCGCTCGGACACTGAAGCTTTCTTT.

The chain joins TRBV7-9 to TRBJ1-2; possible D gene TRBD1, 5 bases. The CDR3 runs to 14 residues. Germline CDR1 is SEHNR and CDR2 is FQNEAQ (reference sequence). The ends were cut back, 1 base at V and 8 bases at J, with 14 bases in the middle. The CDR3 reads CASSLGQIPGGYTF. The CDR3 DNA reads TGTGCCAGCAGCTTAGGACAGATACCAGGGGGCTACACCTTC.

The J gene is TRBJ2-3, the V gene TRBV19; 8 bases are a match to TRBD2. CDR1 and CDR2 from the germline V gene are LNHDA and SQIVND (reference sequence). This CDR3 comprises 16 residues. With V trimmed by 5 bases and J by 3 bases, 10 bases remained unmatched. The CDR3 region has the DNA TGTGCCAGTAGTCGGGGTGGTAGCGGGGCTACAGATACGCAGTATTTT. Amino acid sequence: CASSRGGSGATDTQYF.

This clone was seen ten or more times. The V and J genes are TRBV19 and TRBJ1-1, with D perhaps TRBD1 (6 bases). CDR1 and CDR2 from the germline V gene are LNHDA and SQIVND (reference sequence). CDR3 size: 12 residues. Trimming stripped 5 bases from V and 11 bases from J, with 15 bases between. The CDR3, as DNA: TGTGCCAGTAGTTCTCAGGGGAACTTGGCTTTCTTT. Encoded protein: CASSSQGNLAFF. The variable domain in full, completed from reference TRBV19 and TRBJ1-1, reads DGGITQSPKYLFRKEGQNVTLSCEQNLNHDAMYWYRQDPGQGLRLIYYSQIVNDFQKGDIAEGYSVSREKKESFPLTVTSAQKNPTAFYLCASSSQGNLAFFGQGTRLTVV.

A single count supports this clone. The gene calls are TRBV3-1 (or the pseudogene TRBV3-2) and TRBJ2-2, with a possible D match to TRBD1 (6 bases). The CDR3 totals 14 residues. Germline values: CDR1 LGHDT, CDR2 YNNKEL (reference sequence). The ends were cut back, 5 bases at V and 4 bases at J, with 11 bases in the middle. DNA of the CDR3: TGTGCCAGCAGCATCGAAGGGGGCACCGGGGAGCTGTTTTTT. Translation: CASSIEGGTGELFF.

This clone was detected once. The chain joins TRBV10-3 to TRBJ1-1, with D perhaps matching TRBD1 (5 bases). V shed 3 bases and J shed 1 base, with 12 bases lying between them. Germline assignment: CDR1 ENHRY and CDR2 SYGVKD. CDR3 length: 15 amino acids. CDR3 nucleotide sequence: TGTGCCATCAGTGACCTCGCCGGGGGGAACACTGAAGCTTTCTTT. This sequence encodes CAISDLAGGNTEAFF.

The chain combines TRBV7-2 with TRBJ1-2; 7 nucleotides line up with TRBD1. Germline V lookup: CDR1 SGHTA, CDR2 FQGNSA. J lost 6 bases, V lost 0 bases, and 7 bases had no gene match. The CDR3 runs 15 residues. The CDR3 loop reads CASSLAPGGWDGYTF. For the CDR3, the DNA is TGTGCCAGCAGCTTAGCGCCAGGGGGGTGGGATGGCTACACCTTC.

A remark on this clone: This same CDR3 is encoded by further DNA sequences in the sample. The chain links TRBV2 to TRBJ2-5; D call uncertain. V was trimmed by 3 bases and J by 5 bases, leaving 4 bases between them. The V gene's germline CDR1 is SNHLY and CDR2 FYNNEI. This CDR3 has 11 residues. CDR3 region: CASSERETQYF. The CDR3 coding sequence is TGTGCCAGCAGTGAGAGGGAGACCCAGTACTTC.

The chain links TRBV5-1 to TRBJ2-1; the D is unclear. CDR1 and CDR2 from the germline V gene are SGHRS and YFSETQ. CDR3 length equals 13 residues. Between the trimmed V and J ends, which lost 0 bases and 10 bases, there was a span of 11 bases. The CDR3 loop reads CASSLENPREQFF. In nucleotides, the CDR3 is TGCGCCAGCAGCTTGGAAAACCCGCGAGAGCAGTTCTTC.

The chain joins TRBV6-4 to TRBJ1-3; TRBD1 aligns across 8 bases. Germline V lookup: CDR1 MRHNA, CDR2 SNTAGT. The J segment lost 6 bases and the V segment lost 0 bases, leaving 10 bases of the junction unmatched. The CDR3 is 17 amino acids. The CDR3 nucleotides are TGTGCCAGCAGTGACTCGACCGGACAGGGACTATTAAACACCATATATTTT. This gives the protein CASSDSTGQGLLNTIYF.

CDR3 sequence: CASSQLTGGSYGYTF. The CDR3 nucleotides are TGTGCCAGCAGCCAGCTGACAGGGGGTTCTTATGGCTACACCTTC. The chain carries TRBV4-2 and TRBJ1-2, with 9 bases matching TRBD1. V shed 3 bases and J 5 bases; nucleotides not matched to a gene: 7. This CDR3 contains 15 residues. The germline V gene encodes CDR1 LGHNA and CDR2 YNFKEQ.

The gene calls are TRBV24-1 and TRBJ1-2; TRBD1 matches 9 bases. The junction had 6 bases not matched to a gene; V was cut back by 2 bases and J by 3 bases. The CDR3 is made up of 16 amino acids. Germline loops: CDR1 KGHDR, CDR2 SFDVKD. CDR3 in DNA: TGTGCCACCAGTGATTCGGGGGACAGGGAGGACTATGGCTACACCTTC. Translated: CATSDSGDREDYGYTF.

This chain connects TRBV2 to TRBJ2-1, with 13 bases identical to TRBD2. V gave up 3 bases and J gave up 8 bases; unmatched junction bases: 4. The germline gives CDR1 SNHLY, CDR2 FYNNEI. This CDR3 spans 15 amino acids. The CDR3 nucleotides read TGTGCCAGCAGTGAGTGGACTAGCGGGGGCGATGAGCAGTTCTTC. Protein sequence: CASSEWTSGGDEQFF.